One sample yielded the 7 T cell receptor beta chains listed below, sequenced in a study of blood T cells in healthy people across ages. Alongside a J-beta primer mix, a sample-barcoded 5' primer served in a second PCR lasting 7 to 11 cycles. TCRdb reprocessed the 5' RACE reads via MiXCR and lists one record per CDR3 protein. Of some 930,000 distinct CDR3 sequences detected, 25% to 30% appear once; the ten largest clones hold 10%. These data also formed part of another study, on T cells of mothers and their children.

Sample: blood. The receptors come from a woman aged 40 to 50 in good health.

A remark on this clonotype: This could be a read error, since a much larger clone is one nucleotide away. The rearrangement joins TRBV3-1 to TRBJ2-1; D possibly uses TRBD1 or TRBD2 (5 bases each). The CDR3 is 15 residues long. Germline V gives CDR1 LGHDT, CDR2 YNNKEL (reference sequence). Here the CDR3 reads CVSSLGTAVGNEQFF. CDR3 DNA sequence: TGTGTCAGCAGCCTCGGGACGGCGGTCGGTAATGAGCAGTTCTTC.

The V gene is TRBV6-5, the J gene TRBJ2-3; D gene unclear. The CDR3 length is 14 residues. V was shortened by 5 bases and J by 4 bases, with 13 bases between the two germline ends. Per the germline V gene, CDR1 is MNHEY and CDR2 is SVGAGI. The DNA of the CDR3 is TGTGCCAGCAGTAGACGCGTTGGGGCAGATACGCAGTATTTT. Amino acids: CASSRRVGADTQYF.

This clonotype has more than one count but fewer than ten. The chain links TRBV7-2 to TRBJ1-5; D remains unclear. V lost 4 bases, J lost 3 bases, and 19 bases lay in between. Per germline, CDR1 SGHTA and CDR2 FQGNSA. The length of the CDR3 is 17 residues. The CDR3 spells CASSSVGDYGPNQPQHF. As DNA, the CDR3 is TGTGCCAGCAGCTCGGTAGGAGATTACGGGCCCAATCAGCCCCAGCATTTT.

There are many counts of this clonotype. The V gene is TRBV20-1, the J gene TRBJ2-6, with 7 bases lining up with TRBD1. This CDR3 has 14 amino acids. V trimming: 5 bases; J trimming: 2 bases; junction bases outside the gene matches: 3. CDR1 and CDR2 (germline): DFQATT, SNEGSKA (reference sequence). The CDR3 DNA is TGCAGTGCTTCCGACAGGGCTGGGGCCAACGTCCTGACTTTC. This gives the protein CSASDRAGANVLTF.

A word on this clonotype: A read error may explain this, as a much larger clone is one base away. J is TRBJ1-1 and V is TRBV6-5; D not resolved. The germline V gene has CDR1 MNHEY and CDR2 SVGAGI. This CDR3 region has 14 residues. The chain's CDR3 is CVSSYSGSVVQAFF. The CDR3 DNA reads TGTGTCAGCAGTTATTCCGGGAGTGTAGTCCAAGCTTTCTTT.

V usage is TRBV20-1 and J usage is TRBJ1-1; TRBD1 agrees at 8 bases. Germline lookup yields CDR1 DFQATT and CDR2 SNEGSKA (reference sequence). Trimming cost V 1 base and J 6 bases; bases outside gene matches: 7. The CDR3 sequence is 14 residues long. Written as DNA, the CDR3 is TGCAGTGCTAGAGGAGGACAGGGAGGCTCTGAAGCTTTCTTT. Its protein product is CSARGGQGGSEAFF.

A single count supports this clonotype. V gene TRBV9 combines with J gene TRBJ2-3, with D uncertain. The V and J ends lost 4 bases and 5 bases respectively, with 14 bases between them. Germline CDR1 SGDLS, CDR2 YYNGEE. CDR3 length: 14 residues. CDR3 DNA: TGTGCCAGCAGCCTCACGGCGAATAGAGATACGCAGTATTTT. It translates to CASSLTANRDTQYF. The full variable domain, with the rest looked up from reference TRBV9 and TRBJ2-3, is DSGVTQTPKHLITATGQRVTLRCSPRSGDLSVYWYQQSLDQGLQFLIQYYNGEERAKGNILERFSAQQFPDLHSELNLSSLELGDSALYFCASSLTANRDTQYFGPGTRLTVL.